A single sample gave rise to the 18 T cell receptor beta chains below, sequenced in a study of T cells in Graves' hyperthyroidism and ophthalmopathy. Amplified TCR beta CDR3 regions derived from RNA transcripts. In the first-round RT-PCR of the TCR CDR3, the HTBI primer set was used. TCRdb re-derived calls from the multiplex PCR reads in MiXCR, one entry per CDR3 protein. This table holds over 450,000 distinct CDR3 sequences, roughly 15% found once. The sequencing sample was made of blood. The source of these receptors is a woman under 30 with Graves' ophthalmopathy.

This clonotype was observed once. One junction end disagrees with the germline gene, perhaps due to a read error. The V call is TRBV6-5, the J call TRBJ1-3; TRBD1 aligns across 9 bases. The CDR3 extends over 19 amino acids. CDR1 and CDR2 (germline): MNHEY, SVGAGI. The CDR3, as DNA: TGTGCCAGCAGTTCCGGACAGGGGCGCCGAAGGGGTTCTGGAAACACCACATATTTT. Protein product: CASSSGQGRRRGSGNTTYF.

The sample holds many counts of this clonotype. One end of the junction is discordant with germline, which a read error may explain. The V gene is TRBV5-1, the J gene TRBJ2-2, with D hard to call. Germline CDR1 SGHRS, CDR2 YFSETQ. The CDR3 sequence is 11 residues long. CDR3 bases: TGTGCCAGCAGGACCACCGGGGAGCTGTTTTTT. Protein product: CASRTTGELFF.

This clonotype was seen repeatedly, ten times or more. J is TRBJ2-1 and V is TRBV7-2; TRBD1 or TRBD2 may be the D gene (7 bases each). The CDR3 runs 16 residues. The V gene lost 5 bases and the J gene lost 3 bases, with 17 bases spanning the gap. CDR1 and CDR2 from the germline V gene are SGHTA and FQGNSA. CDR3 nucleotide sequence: TGTGCCAGCAGCCCCCGGGGAGGGGGCGTCTACAATGAGCAGTTCTTC. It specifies CASSPRGGGVYNEQFF.

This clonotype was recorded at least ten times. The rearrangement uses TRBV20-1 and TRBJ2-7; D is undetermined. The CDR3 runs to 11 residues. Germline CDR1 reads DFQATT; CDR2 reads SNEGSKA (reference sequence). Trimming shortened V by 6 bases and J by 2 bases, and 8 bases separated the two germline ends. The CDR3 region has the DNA TGCAGTGCGCGAGATACCTACGAGCAGTACTTC. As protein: CSARDTYEQYF.

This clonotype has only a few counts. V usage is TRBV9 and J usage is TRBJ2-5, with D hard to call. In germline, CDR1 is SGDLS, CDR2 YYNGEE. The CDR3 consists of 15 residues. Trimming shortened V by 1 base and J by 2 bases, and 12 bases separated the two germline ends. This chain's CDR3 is CASSVRGASQETQYF. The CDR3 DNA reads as TGTGCCAGCAGCGTAAGAGGAGCCTCGCAAGAGACCCAGTACTTC.

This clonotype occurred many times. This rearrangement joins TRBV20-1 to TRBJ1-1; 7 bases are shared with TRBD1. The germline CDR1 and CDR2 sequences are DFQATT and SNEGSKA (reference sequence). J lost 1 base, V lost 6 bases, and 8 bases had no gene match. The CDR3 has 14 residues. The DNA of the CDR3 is TGCAGTGCGGTCGGGACAGCCGGGAACACTGAAGCTTTCTTT. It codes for CSAVGTAGNTEAFF.

The CDR3, as DNA: TGCAGTGCTAGGCGGGAGACCGGGGAGCTGTTTTTT. Protein sequence: CSARRETGELFF. The chain has TRBV20-1 and TRBJ2-2, with 7 bases fitting TRBD2. Germline loops: CDR1 DFQATT, CDR2 SNEGSKA (reference sequence). Losses at the gene ends were 3 bases for V and 5 bases for J; bases not matched to a gene: 0. CDR3 length: 12 amino acids.

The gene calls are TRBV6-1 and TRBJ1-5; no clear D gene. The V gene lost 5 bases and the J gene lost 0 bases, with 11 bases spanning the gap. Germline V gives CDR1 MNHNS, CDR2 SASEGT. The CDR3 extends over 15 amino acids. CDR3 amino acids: CASSPGRFSNQPQHF. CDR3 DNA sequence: TGTGCCAGCAGTCCCGGACGGTTTAGCAATCAGCCCCAGCATTTT.

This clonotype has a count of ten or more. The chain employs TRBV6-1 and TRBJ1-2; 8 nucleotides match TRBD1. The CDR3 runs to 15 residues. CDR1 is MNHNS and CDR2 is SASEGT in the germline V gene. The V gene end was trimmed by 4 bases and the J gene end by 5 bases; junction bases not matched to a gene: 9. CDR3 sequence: CASSGVRTGSYGYTF. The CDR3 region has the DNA TGTGCCAGCAGTGGCGTGCGGACAGGGTCATATGGCTACACCTTC.

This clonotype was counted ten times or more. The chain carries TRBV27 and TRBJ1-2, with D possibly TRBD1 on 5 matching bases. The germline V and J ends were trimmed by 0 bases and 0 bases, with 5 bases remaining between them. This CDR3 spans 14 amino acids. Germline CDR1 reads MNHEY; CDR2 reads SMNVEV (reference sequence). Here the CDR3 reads CASSLSTANYGYTF. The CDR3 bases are TGTGCCAGCAGTTTATCGACAGCTAACTATGGCTACACCTTC.

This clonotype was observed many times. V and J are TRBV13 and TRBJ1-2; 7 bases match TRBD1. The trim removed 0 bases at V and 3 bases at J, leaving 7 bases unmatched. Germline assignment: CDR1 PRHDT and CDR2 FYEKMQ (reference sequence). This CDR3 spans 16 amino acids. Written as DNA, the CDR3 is TGTGCCAGCAGCTTAGGGGAGGGGGCGACTGACTATGGCTACACCTTC. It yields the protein CASSLGEGATDYGYTF.

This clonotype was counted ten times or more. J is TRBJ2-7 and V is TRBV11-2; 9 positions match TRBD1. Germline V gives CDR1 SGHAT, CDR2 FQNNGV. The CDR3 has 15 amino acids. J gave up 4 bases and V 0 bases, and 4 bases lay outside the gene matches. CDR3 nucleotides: TGTGCCAGCAGCTTAGACGGACAGGGGTTTTACGAGCAGTACTTC. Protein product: CASSLDGQGFYEQYF. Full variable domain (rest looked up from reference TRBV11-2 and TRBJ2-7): EAGVAQSPRYKIIEKRQSVAFWCNPISGHATLYWYQQILGQGPKLLIQFQNNGVVDDSQLPKDRFSAERLKGVDSTLKIQPAKLEDSAVYLCASSLDGQGFYEQYFGPGTRLTVT.

The CDR3 nucleotides are TGTGCCAGCAGTTCCCGGGACAGGGGGTATGGTGAGCAGTTCTTC. It is translated as CASSSRDRGYGEQFF. This chain joins TRBV28 and TRBJ2-1; TRBD1 aligns across 11 bases. The J segment lost 9 bases and the V segment lost 4 bases, leaving 8 bases of the junction unmatched. Germline values: CDR1 MDHEN, CDR2 SYDVKM. This CDR3 region has 15 residues.

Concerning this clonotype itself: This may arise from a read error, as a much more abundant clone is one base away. The CDR3 protein is CASSPETCPQETQYF. The CDR3 coding sequence is TGTGCCAGCTCACCAGAGACATGTCCCCAAGAGACCCAGTACTTC. This chain uses TRBV18 with TRBJ2-5, with D unclear. V lost 2 bases to trimming and J lost 1 base, with 11 bases between them. The CDR3 is 15 amino acids. The germline gives CDR1 KGHSH, CDR2 LQKENI.

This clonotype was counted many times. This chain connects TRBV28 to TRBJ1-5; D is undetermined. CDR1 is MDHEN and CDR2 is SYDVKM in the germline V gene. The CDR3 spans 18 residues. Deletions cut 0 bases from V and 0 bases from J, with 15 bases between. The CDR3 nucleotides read TGTGCCAGCAGTTTATGTGGAACAGAAAAATATAGCAATCAGCCCCAGCATTTT. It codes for CASSLCGTEKYSNQPQHF.

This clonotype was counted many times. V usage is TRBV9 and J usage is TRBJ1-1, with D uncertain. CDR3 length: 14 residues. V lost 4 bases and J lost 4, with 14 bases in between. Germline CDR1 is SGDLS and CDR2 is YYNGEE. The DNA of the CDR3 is TGTGCCAGCAGCCTAGGCGGGGAAAGCACTGAAGCTTTCTTT. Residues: CASSLGGESTEAFF.

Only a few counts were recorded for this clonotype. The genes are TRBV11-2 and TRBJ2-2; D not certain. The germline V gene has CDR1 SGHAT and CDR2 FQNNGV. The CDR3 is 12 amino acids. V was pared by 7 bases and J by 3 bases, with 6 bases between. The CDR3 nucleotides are TGTGCCAGCACCATCGACACCGGGGAGCTGTTTTTT. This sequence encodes CASTIDTGELFF.

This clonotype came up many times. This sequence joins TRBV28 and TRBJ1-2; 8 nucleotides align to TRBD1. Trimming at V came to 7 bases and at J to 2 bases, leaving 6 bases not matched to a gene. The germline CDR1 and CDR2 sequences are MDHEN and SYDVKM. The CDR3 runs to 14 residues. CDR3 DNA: TGTGCCAGCACCGAGACAGGGGTAAACTATGGCTACACCTTC. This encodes CASTETGVNYGYTF.